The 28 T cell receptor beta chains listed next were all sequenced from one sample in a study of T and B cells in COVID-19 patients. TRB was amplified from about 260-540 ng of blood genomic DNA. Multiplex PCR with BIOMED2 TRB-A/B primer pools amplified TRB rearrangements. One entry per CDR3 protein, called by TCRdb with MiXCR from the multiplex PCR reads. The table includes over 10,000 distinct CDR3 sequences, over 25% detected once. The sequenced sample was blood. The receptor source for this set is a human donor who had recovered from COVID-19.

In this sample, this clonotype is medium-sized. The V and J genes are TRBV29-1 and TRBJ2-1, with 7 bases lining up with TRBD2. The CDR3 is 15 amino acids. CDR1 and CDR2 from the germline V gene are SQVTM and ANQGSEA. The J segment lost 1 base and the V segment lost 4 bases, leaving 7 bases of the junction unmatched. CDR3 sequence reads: CSVGISGPSYNEQFF. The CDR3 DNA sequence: TGCAGCGTTGGGATTAGCGGGCCTTCCTACAATGAGCAGTTCTTC.

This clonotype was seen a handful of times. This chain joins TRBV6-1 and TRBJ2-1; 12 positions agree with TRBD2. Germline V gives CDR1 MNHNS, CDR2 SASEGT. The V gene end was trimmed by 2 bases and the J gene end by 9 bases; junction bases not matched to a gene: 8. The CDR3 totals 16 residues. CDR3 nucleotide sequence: TGTGCCAGCAGTGAAACGCTAGCGGGGGGGCCCGGTGAGCAGTTCTTC. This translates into CASSETLAGGPGEQFF.

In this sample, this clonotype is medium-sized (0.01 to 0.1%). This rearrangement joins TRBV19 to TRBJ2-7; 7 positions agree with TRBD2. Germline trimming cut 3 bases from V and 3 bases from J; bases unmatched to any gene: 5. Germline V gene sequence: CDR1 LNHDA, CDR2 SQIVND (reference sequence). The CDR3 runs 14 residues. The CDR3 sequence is CASSIGGRGYEQYF. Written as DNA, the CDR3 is TGTGCCAGTAGTATCGGCGGGAGAGGCTACGAGCAGTACTTC. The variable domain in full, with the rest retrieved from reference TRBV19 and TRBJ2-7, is DGGITQSPKYLFRKEGQNVTLSCEQNLNHDAMYWYRQDPGQGLRLIYYSQIVNDFQKGDIAEGYSVSREKKESFPLTVTSAQKNPTAFYLCASSIGGRGYEQYFGPGTRLTVT.

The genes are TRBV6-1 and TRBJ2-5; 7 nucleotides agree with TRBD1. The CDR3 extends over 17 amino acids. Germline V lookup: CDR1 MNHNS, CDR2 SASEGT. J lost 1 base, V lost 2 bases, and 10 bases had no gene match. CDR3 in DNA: TGTGCCAGCAGTGAAAAACTAGGGGACAGACGCCAAGAGACCCAGTACTTC. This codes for CASSEKLGDRRQETQYF.

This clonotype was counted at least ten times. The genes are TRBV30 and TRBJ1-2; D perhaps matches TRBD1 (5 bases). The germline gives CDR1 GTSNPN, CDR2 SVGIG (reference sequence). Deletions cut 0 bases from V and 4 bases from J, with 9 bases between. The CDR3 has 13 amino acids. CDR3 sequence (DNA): TGTGCCTGGAGTGTACGGCAGGGCTATGGCTACACCTTC. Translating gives CAWSVRQGYGYTF.

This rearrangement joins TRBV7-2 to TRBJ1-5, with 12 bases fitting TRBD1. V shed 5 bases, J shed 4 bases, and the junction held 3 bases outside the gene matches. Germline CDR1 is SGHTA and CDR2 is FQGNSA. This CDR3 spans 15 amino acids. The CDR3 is CASSGGQGANQPQHF. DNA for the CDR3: TGTGCCAGCAGCGGGGGACAGGGGGCTAATCAGCCCCAGCATTTT.

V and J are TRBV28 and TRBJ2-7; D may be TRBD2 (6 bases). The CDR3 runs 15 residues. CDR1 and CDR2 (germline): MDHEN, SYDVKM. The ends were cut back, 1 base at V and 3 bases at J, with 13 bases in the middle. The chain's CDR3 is CASSLLPGEVYEQYF. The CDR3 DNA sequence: TGTGCCAGCAGTTTATTGCCGGGAGAGGTCTACGAGCAGTACTTC. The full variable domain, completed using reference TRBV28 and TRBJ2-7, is DVKVTQSSRYLVKRTGEKVFLECVQDMDHENMFWYRQDPGLGLRLIYFSYDVKMKEKGDIPEGYSVSREKKERFSLILESASTNQTSMYLCASSLLPGEVYEQYFGPGTRLTVT.

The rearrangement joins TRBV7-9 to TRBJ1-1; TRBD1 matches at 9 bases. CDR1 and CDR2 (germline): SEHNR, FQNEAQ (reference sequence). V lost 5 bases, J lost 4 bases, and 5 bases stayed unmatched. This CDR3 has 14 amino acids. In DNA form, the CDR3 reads TGTGCCAGCAGCCGTCGACAGGGGGGCACTGAAGCTTTCTTT. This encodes CASSRRQGGTEAFF.

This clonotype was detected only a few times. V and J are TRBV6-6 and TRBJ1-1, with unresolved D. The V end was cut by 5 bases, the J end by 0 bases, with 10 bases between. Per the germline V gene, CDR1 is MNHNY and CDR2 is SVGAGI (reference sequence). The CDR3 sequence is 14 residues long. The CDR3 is CASSQERLNTEAFF. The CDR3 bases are TGTGCCAGCAGTCAGGAGAGATTGAACACTGAAGCTTTCTTT.

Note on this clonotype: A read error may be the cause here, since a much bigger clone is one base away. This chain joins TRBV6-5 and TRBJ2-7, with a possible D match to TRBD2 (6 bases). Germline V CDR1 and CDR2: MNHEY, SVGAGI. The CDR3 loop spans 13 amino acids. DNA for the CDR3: TGTGCCACCACCGGGGCCAAGGACTACGAGCAGTGCTTC. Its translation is CATTGAKDYEQCF.

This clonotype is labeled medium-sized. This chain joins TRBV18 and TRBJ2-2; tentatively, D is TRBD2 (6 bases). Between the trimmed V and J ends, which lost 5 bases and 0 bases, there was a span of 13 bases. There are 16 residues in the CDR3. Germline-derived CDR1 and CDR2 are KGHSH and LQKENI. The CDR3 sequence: CASSSRGSTNTGELFF. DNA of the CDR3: TGTGCCAGCTCATCACGGGGGAGTACGAACACCGGGGAGCTGTTTTTT.

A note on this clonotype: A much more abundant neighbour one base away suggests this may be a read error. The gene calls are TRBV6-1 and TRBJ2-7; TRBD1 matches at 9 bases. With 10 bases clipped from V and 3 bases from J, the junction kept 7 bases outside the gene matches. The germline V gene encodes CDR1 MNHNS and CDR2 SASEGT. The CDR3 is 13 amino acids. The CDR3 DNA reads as TGTGCCACTACGGGGACAGGGCACTACGAGCAGTACTTC. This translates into CATTGTGHYEQYF.

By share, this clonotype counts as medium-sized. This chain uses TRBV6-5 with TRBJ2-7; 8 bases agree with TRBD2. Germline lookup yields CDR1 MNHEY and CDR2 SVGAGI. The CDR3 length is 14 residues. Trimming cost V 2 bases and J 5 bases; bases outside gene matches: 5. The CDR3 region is CASSYLPGRDEQYF. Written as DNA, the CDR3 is TGTGCCAGCAGTTACCTCCCCGGGAGGGACGAGCAGTACTTC.

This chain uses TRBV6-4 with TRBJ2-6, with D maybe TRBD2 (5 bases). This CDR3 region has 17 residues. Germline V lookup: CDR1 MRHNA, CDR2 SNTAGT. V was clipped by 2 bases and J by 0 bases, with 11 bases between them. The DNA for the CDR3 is TGTGCCAGCAGTGACCGCGGGCACCTCTCTGGGGCCAACGTCCTGACTTTC. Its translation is CASSDRGHLSGANVLTF.

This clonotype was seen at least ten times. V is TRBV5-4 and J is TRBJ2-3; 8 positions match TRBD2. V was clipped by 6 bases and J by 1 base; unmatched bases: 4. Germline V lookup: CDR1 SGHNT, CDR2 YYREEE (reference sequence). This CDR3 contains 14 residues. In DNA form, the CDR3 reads TGTGCCAGCAACACACTAGCGGGCACAGATACGCAGTATTTT. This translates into CASNTLAGTDTQYF.

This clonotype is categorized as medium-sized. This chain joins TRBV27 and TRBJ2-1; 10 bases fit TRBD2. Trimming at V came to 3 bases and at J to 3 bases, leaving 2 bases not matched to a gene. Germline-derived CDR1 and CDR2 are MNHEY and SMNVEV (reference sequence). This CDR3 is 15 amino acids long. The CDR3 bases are TGTGCCAGCAGTTTTAGCGGGGGGAGCTACAATGAGCAGTTCTTC. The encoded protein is CASSFSGGSYNEQFF.

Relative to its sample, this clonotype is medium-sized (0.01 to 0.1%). CDR3 DNA sequence: TGTGCCAGCACCCAACGTGGCGGGAGCGGAGAGACCCAGTACTTC. Translated: CASTQRGGSGETQYF. This chain uses TRBV13 with TRBJ2-5; 7 bases are a match to TRBD2. The CDR3 runs 15 residues. The germline V gene encodes CDR1 PRHDT and CDR2 FYEKMQ (reference sequence). V shed 7 bases and J 4 bases; nucleotides not matched to a gene: 12.

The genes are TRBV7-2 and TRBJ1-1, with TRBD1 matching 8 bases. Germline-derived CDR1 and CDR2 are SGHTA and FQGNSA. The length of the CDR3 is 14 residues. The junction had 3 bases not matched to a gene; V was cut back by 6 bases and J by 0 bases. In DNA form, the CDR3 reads TGTGCCAGCAGGCGGGACAGGATGAACACTGAAGCTTTCTTT. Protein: CASRRDRMNTEAFF.

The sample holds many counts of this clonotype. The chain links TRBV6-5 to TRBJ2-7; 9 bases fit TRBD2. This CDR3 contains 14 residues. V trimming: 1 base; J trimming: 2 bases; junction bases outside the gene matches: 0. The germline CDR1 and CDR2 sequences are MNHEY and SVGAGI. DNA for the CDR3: TGTGCCAGCAGTTACTTAGCGGGAGCCTACGAGCAGTACTTC. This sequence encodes CASSYLAGAYEQYF.

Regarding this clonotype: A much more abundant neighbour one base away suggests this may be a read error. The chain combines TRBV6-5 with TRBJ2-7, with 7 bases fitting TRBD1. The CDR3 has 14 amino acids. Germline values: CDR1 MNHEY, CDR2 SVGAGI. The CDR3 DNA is TGTGCCAGGAGTTACCGAGGGGGCGTTTACGAGCAGTACTTC. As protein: CARSYRGGVYEQYF.

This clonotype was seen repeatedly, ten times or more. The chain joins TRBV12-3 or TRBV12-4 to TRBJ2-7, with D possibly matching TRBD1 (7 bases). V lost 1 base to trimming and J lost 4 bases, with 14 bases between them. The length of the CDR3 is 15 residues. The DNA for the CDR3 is TGTGCCAGCAGTTTAGAGGCAGGGGGAGGTTACGAGCAGTACTTC. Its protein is CASSLEAGGGYEQYF.

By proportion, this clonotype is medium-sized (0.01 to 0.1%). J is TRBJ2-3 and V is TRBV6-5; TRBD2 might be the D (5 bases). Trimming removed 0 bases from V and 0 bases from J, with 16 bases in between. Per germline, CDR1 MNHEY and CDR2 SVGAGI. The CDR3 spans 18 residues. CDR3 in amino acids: CASSYSSGNLPSTDTQYF. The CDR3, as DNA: TGTGCCAGCAGTTACTCGTCGGGGAACCTCCCTAGCACAGATACGCAGTATTTT.

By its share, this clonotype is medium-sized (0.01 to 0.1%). The CDR3, as DNA: TGTGCCAGCAGTGAAACCGGGACCGGGGAGCTGTTTTTT. Translated: CASSETGTGELFF. V is TRBV6-4 and J is TRBJ2-2; unclear D gene. Trimming stripped 3 bases from V and 5 bases from J, with 7 bases between. The CDR3 sequence is 13 residues long. Germline lookup yields CDR1 MRHNA and CDR2 SNTAGT.

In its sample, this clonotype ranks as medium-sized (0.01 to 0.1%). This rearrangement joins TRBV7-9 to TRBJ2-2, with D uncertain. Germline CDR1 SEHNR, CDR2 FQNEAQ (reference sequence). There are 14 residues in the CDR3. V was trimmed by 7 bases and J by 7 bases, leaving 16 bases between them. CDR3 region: CASNQTPGDGELFF. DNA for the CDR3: TGTGCCAGCAACCAGACCCCGGGCGACGGGGAGCTGTTTTTT.

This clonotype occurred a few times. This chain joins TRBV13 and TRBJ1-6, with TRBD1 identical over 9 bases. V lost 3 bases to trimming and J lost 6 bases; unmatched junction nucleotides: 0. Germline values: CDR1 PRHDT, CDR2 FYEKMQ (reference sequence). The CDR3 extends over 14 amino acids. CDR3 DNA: TGTGCCAGCAGCTTGGACAGGGGTAATTCACCCCTCCACTTT. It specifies CASSLDRGNSPLHF.

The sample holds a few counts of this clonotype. The CDR3 reads CATSDTTGSGETQYF. CDR3 DNA sequence: TGTGCCACCAGTGATACCACAGGGTCGGGAGAGACCCAGTACTTC. This rearrangement joins TRBV24-1 to TRBJ2-5; perhaps TRBD1 as D (6 bases). Germline CDR1 and CDR2: KGHDR and SFDVKD. The CDR3 loop spans 15 amino acids. V lost 3 bases and J 4 bases, leaving 14 bases between the germline ends.

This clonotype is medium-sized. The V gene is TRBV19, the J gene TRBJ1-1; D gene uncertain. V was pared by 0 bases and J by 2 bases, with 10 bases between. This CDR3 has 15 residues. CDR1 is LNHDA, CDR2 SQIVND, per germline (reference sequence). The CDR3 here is CASSIDKTGNTEAFF. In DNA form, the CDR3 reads TGTGCCAGTAGTATAGATAAGACGGGAAACACTGAAGCTTTCTTT. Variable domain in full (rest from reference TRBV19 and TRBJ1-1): DGGITQSPKYLFRKEGQNVTLSCEQNLNHDAMYWYRQDPGQGLRLIYYSQIVNDFQKGDIAEGYSVSREKKESFPLTVTSAQKNPTAFYLCASSIDKTGNTEAFFGQGTRLTVV.

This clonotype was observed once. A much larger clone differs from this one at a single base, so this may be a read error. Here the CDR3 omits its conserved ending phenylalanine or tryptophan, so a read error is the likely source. In DNA form, the CDR3 reads TGTGCCAGCAGTGGGACAGGGGGCTACAATGAGCAGTTCCTC. Amino acids: CASSGTGGYNEQFL. The chain is built from TRBV6-1 and TRBJ2-1; TRBD1 matches at 10 bases. The CDR3 runs 14 residues. CDR1 is MNHNS, CDR2 SASEGT, per germline. J lost 3 bases, V lost 4 bases, and 0 bases had no gene match.